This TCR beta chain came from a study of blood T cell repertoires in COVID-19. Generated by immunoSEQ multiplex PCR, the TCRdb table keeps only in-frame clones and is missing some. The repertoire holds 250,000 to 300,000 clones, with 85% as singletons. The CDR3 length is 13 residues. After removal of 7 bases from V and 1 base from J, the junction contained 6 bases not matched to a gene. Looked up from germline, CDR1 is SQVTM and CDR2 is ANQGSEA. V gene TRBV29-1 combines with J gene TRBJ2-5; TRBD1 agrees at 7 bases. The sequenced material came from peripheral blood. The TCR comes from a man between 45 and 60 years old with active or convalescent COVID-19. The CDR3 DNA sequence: TGCAGCGCGGGACAGCCGGTCCAAGAGACCCAGTACTTC. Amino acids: CSAGQPVQETQYF.